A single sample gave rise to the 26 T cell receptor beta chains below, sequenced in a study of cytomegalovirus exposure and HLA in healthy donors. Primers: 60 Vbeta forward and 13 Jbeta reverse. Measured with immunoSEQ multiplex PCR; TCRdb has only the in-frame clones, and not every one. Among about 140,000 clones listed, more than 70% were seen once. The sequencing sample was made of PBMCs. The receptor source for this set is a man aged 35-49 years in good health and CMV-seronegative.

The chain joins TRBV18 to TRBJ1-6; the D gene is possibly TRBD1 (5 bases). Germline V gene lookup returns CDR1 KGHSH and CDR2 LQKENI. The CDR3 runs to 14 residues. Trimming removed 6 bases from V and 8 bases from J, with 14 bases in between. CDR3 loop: CASSPGGDDSPLHF. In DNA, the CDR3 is TGTGCCAGCTCTCCCGGGGGGGACGATTCACCCCTCCACTTT.

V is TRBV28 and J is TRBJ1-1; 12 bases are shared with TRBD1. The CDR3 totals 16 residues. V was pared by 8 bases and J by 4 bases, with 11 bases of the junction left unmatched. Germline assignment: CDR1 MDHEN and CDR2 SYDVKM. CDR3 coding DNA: TGTGCCAGCTACCGGGACAGGGGGCGAGGAGGCACTGAAGCTTTCTTT. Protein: CASYRDRGRGGTEAFF.

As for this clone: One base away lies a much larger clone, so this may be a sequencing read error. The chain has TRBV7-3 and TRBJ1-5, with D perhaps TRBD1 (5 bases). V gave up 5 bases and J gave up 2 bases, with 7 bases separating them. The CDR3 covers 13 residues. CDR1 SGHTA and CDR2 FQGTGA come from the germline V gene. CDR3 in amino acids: CASSPGGNQPQHF. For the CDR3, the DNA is TGTGCCAGCAGCCCGGGGGGCAATCAGCCCCAGCATTTT. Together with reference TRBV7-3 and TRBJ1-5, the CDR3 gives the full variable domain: GAGVSQTPSNKVTEKGKYVELRCDPISGHTALYWYRQSLGQGPEFLIYFQGTGAADDSGLPNDRFFAVRPEGSVSTLKIQRTERGDSAVYLCASSPGGNQPQHFGDGTRLSIL.

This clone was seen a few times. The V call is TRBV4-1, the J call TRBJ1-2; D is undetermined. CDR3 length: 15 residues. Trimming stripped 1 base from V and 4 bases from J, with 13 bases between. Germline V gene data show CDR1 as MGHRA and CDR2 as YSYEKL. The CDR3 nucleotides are TGCGCCAGCAGCCAAGGAGGGAGCCTTACCTATGGCTACACCTTC. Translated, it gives CASSQGGSLTYGYTF.

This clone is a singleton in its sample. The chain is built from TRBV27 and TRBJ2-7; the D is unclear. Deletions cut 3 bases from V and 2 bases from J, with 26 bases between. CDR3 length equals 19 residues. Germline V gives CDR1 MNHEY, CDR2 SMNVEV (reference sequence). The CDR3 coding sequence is TGTGCCAGCAGTTTCTCTTACCGGGTAACCACCTACCCCACCTACGAGCAGTACTTC. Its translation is CASSFSYRVTTYPTYEQYF.

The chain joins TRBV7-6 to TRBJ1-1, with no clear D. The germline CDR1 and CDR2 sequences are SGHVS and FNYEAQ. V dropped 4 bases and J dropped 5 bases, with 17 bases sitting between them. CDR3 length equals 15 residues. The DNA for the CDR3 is TGTGCCAGCAGCTCCGCTGGTCCGGGGAGTACTGAAGCTTTCTTT. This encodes CASSSAGPGSTEAFF. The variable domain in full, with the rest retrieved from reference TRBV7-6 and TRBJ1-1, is GAGVSQSPRYKVTKRGQDVALRCDPISGHVSLYWYRQALGQGPEFLTYFNYEAQQDKSGLPNDRFSAERPEGSISTLTIQRTEQRDSAMYRCASSSAGPGSTEAFFGQGTRLTVV.

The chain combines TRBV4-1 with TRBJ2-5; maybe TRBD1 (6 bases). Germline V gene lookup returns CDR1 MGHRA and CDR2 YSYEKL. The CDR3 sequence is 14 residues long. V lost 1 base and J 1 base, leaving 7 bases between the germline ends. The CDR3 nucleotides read TGCGCCAGCAGCCAAGTAGGGGGCCAAGAGACCCAGTACTTC. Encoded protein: CASSQVGGQETQYF.

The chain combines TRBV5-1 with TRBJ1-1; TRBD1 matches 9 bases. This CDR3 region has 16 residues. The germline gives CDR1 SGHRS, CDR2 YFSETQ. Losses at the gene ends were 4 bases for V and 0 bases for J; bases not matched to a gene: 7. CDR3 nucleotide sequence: TGCGCCAGCAGCCGAGGACAGGGGAGTTTGAACACTGAAGCTTTCTTT. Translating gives CASSRGQGSLNTEAFF.

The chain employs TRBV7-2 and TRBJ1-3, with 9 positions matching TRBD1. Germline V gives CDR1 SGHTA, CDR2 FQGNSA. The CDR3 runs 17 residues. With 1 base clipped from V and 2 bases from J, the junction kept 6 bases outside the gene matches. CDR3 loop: CASSLGGQGITGNTIYF. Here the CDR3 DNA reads TGTGCCAGCAGCTTAGGAGGACAGGGGATTACTGGAAACACCATATATTTT.

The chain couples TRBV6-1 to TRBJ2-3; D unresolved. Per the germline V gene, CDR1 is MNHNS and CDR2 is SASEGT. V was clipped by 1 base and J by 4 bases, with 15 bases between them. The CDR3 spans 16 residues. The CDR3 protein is CASSEGARMSSDTQYF. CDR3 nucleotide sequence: TGTGCCAGCAGTGAAGGCGCTAGGATGAGTTCAGATACGCAGTATTTT.

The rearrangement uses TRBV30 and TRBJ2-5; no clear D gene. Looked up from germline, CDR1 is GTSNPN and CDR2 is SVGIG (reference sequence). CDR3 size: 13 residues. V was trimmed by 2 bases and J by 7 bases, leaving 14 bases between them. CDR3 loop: CAWSHPSSGTQYF. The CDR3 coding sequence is TGTGCCTGGAGTCACCCTTCCTCCGGGACCCAGTACTTC.

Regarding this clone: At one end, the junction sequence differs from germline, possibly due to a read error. This CDR3 reads CSSSLGLAESGTQYF. CDR3 bases: TGTTCCAGCAGCTTAGGACTAGCGGAATCGGGGACCCAGTACTTC. The chain uses TRBV7-9 and TRBJ2-5; 10 nucleotides line up with TRBD2. CDR1 and CDR2 from the germline V gene are SEHNR and FQNEAQ (reference sequence). The CDR3 covers 15 residues.

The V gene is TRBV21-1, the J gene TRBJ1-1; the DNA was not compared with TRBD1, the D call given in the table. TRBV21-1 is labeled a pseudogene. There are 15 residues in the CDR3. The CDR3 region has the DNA TGTGCCAGCAATCCGGGACAGGGGGCGCTTACTGAAGCTTTCTTT. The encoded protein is CASNPGQGALTEAFF.

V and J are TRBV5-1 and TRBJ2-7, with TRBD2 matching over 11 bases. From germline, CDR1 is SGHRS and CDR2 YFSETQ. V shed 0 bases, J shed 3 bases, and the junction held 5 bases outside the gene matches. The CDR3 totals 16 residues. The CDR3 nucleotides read TGCGCCAGCAGCTTGGGCCTAGCGGGGGGTCTCTACGAGCAGTACTTC. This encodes CASSLGLAGGLYEQYF.

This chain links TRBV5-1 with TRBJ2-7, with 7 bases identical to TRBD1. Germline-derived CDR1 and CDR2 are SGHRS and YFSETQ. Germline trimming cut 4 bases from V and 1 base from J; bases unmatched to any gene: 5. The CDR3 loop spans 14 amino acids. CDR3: CASSQTGVSYEQYF. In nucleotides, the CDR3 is TGCGCCAGCAGCCAAACAGGGGTTTCCTACGAGCAGTACTTC.

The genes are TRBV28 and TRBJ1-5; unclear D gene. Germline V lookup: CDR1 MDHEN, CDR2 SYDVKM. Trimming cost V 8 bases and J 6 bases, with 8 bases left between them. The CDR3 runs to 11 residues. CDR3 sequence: CASARGQPQHF. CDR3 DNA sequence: TGTGCCAGCGCCCGCGGTCAGCCCCAGCATTTT. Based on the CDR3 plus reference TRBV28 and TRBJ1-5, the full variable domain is DVKVTQSSRYLVKRTGEKVFLECVQDMDHENMFWYRQDPGLGLRLIYFSYDVKMKEKGDIPEGYSVSREKKERFSLILESASTNQTSMYLCASARGQPQHFGDGTRLSIL.

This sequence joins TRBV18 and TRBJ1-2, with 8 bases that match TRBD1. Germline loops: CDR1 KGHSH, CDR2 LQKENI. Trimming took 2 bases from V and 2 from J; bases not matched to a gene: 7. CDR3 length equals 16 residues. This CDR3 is CASSPETGARNYGYTF. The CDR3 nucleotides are TGTGCCAGCTCACCAGAGACAGGGGCACGAAACTATGGCTACACCTTC.

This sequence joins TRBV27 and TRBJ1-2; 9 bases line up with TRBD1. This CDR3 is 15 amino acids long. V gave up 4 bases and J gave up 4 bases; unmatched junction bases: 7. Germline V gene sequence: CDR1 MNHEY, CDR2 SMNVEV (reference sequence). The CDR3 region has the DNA TGTGCCAGCAGTTCGCCGGGACAGGGTGGCTATGGCTACACCTTC. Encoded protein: CASSSPGQGGYGYTF.

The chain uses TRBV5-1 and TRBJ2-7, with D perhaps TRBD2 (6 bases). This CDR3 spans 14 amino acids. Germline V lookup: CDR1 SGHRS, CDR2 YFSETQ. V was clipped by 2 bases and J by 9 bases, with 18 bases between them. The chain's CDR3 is CASSLGRVGRGQYF. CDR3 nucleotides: TGCGCCAGCAGCTTAGGACGGGTCGGGCGGGGGCAGTACTTC.

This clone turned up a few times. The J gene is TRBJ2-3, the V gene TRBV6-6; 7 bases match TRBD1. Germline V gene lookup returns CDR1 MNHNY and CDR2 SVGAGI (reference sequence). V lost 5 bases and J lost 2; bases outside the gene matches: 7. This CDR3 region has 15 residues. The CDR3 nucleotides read TGTGCCAGCAGTACCGGGACAGCGATCACAGATACGCAGTATTTT. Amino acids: CASSTGTAITDTQYF.

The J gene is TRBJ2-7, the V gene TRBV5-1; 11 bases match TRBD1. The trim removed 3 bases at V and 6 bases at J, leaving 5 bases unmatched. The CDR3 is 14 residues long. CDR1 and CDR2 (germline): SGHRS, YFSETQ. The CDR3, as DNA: TGCGCCAGCAGCTCCGGGACAGGGGGTTTCGAGCAGTACTTC. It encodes CASSSGTGGFEQYF.

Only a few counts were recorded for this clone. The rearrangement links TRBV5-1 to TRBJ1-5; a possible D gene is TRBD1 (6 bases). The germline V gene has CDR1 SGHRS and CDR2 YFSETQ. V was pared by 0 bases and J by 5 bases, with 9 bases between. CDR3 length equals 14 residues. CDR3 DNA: TGCGCCAGCAGCTTGGGGGGGCAATATCAGCCCCAGCATTTT. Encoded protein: CASSLGGQYQPQHF.

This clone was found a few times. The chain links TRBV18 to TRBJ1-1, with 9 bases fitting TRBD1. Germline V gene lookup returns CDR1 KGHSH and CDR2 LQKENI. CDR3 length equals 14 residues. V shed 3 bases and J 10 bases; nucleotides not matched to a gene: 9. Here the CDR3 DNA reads TGTGCCAGCTCACCCGAGGGACAGGGAGTTGGAGCTTTCTTT. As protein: CASSPEGQGVGAFF.

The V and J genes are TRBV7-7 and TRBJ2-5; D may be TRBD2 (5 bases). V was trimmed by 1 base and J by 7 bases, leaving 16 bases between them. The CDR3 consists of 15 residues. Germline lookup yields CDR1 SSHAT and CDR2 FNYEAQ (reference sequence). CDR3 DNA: TGTGCCAGCAGCTTAGAGGCTAGCCCGTTTGGGACCCAGTACTTC. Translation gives CASSLEASPFGTQYF.

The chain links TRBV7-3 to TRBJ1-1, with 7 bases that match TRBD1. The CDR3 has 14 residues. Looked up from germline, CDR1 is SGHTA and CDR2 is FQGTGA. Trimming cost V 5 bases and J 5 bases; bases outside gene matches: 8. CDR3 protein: CASSEGGWGTEAFF. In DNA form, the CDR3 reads TGTGCCAGCAGCGAAGGGGGCTGGGGAACTGAAGCTTTCTTT.

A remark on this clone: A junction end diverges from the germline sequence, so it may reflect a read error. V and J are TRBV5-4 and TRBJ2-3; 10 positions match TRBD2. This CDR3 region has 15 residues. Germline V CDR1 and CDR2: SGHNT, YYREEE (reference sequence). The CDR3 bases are TGTGCCGGCAGCTCCGTCCCTAGCGGGGGTTATACGCAGTATTTT. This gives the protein CAGSSVPSGGYTQYF. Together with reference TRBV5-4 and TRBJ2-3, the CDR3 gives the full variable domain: ETGVTQSPTHLIKTRGQQVTLRCSSQSGHNTVSWYQQALGQGPQFIFQYYREEENGRGNFPPRFSGLQFPNYSSELNVNALELDDSALYLCAGSSVPSGGYTQYFGPGTRLTVL.